Sequencing of this T cell receptor (beta chain) was carried out in a study of blood T cells in healthy people across ages. PCR was performed a second time for about 6 to 12 cycles using a sample-barcoded 5' primer and a J-beta primer mix. A template-switch adaptor containing 12 random nucleotides labeled each cDNA molecule. Each CDR3 protein gets one entry after TCRdb re-called the 5' RACE reads with MiXCR. The data hold approximately 900,000 distinct CDR3 sequences, with about 27% observed a single time. The V end lost 0 bases, the J end lost 6 bases, and 9 bases lay between the germline ends. This CDR3 contains 13 residues. Germline CDR1 reads LNHNV; CDR2 reads YYDKDF (reference sequence). This clonotype appeared many times. At least 7 million PBMCs were isolated per sample. These data also formed part of another study, on T cells of mothers and their children. This second study says: In cDNA synthesis, all of the extracted RNA was used at approximately 1.4 ug per 15 ul. Whether related or unrelated, pairs show similar shaping of TCR recombination output by thymic selection.

The V call is TRBV15, the J call TRBJ2-7; D not certain. Specimen: blood. This receptor was identified in a woman aged 40 to 50 in good health. The DNA of the CDR3 is TGTGCCACCAGCAGAGATCTCGCTCGCGAGCAGTACTTC. This codes for CATSRDLAREQYF.